The rows below give T cell receptor beta chains drawn from one sample of a study of blood T cell repertoires in COVID-19. TCRdb's copy holds only in-frame clones and misses some; the assay was immunoSEQ multiplex PCR. The sample comprises about 45,000 clones, about nine tenths of which are singletons, and roughly a tenth rests with the top ten. The sequenced sample was peripheral blood. Receptors were obtained from a woman older than 75 with active COVID-19. Both conserved end residues are part of each CDR3. D genes are given only for firm matches. Clone size is given for some rows only: seen once, a few or many times, or a class if the clone is expanded.

cdr3_aa	cdr3_nt	v_call	clone_size	j_call	d_call
CASSPDRGPNTEAFF	TGTGCCAGCAGCCCCGACAGGGGGCCGAACACTGAAGCTTTCTTT	TRBV9	-	TRBJ1-1	TRBD1
CASNPLRGEKLFF	TGTGCCAGCAATCCTCTTCGGGGTGAAAAACTGTTTTTT	TRBV2	-	TRBJ1-4	-
CASTDITSDTIYF	TGTGCCAGTACTGATATCACCTCGGACACCATATATTTT	TRBV19	few	TRBJ1-3	-
CASSIPGQGAYEQYF	TGTGCCAGCAGCATACCGGGACAGGGAGCCTACGAGCAGTACTTC	TRBV11-2	few	TRBJ2-7	TRBD1
CASSYGGQGRGYTF	TGTGCCAGCAGTTACGGAGGACAGGGGCGAGGCTACACCTTC	TRBV28	-	TRBJ1-2	TRBD1
CASSIKGDSYNEQFF	TGTGCCAGTAGTATAAAGGGGGACAGTTACAATGAGCAGTTCTTC	TRBV19	-	TRBJ2-1	TRBD1
CASSPQGPLTRNTIYF	TGTGCCAGCAGCCCACAGGGCCCCTTAACACGGAACACCATATATTTT	TRBV7-2	-	TRBJ1-3	-
CASSGTGGFYNEQFF	TGTGCCAGCAGTGGGACAGGGGGCTTTTACAATGAGCAGTTCTTC	TRBV25-1	-	TRBJ2-1	TRBD1
CSVEEGSGLAGGNKQFF	TGCAGCGTTGAAGAAGGATCGGGGCTAGCGGGGGGCAATAAGCAGTTCTTC	TRBV29-1	-	TRBJ2-1	TRBD2
CASSLSGTGGETQYF	TGTGCCAGCAGTTTATCGGGGACAGGGGGAGAGACCCAGTACTTC	TRBV28	once	TRBJ2-5	TRBD1
CSVVRGASTDTQYF	TGCAGCGTTGTCCGGGGGGCTAGCACAGATACGCAGTATTTT	TRBV29-1	-	TRBJ2-3	-
CASSKDSQTYNEQFF	TGTGCCAGCAGCAAGGACAGTCAAACCTACAATGAGCAGTTCTTC	TRBV7-6	-	TRBJ2-1	-
CASGDLAGAYNEQFF	TGCGCCAGCGGGGATCTAGCGGGGGCCTACAATGAGCAGTTCTTC	TRBV4-3	few	TRBJ2-1	TRBD2
CASGHRGNTGELFF	TGTGCCAGCGGTCACAGGGGCAACACCGGGGAGCTGTTTTTT	TRBV27	-	TRBJ2-2	TRBD1
CASSTQGLNTEAFF	TGTGCCAGTAGTACACAGGGCTTGAACACTGAAGCTTTCTTT	TRBV19	-	TRBJ1-1	-
CASSQVALAGGETQYF	TGCGCCAGCAGCCAAGTAGCCCTAGCGGGGGGCGAGACCCAGTACTTC	TRBV4-3	-	TRBJ2-5	TRBD2
CASSSWTPEYYGYTF	TGTGCCAGCAGCTCGTGGACACCGGAGTACTATGGCTACACCTTC	TRBV11-3	few	TRBJ1-2	-
CASSPDRTNYGYTF	TGTGCCAGCAGCCCAGACAGGACTAACTATGGCTACACCTTC	TRBV9	-	TRBJ1-2	-
CASSVVGAEGETQYF	TGTGCCAGCAGCGTAGTAGGGGCGGAGGGAGAGACCCAGTACTTC	TRBV9	once	TRBJ2-5	-
CASSQQGASGNTIYF	TGTGCCAGCAGCCAACAGGGGGCATCTGGAAACACCATATATTTT	TRBV3-1/TRBV3-2	once	TRBJ1-3	TRBD1
CASSLGTGGETQYF	TGTGCCAGCAGTCTGGGGACAGGGGGTGAGACCCAGTACTTC	TRBV5-4	-	TRBJ2-5	TRBD1
CASRRQSYNEQFF	TGTGCCAGCAGGAGACAGTCCTACAATGAGCAGTTCTTC	TRBV6-5	-	TRBJ2-1	-
CASREPTGSDTQYF	TGTGCCAGCAGGGAGCCCACAGGGTCAGATACGCAGTATTTT	TRBV6-5	once	TRBJ2-3	-
CASSNRVFTEAFF	TGTGCCAGCAGCAACCGGGTTTTCACTGAAGCTTTCTTT	TRBV3-1/TRBV3-2	-	TRBJ1-1	-
CASSNATGGSHSPLHF	TGTGCCAGCAGCAACGCGACAGGGGGTTCCCATTCACCCCTCCACTTT	TRBV3-1/TRBV3-2	-	TRBJ1-6	TRBD1
CASSEKGANYGYTF	TGTGCCAGCAGTGAGAAGGGGGCGAACTATGGCTACACCTTC	TRBV2	-	TRBJ1-2	TRBD1
CASKMTDSEKLFF	TGTGCCAGCAAGATGACGGACAGCGAAAAACTGTTTTTT	TRBV27	once	TRBJ1-4	-
CASSIELLAANEQFF	TGTGCCAGTAGTATAGAGCTGCTAGCAGCAAATGAGCAGTTCTTC	TRBV19	-	TRBJ2-1	-
CSASPSGLYNYGYTF	TGCAGTGCTAGTCCGTCAGGGCTCTACAACTATGGCTACACCTTC	TRBV20-1	-	TRBJ1-2	-
CASSLGGGGAPTQYF	TGTGCCAGCAGCTTGGGAGGCGGGGGCGCCCCGACGCAGTATTTT	TRBV11-3	-	TRBJ2-3	-
CASSLRTGENSPLHF	TGTGCCAGCAGCTTGCGGACAGGGGAAAATTCACCCCTCCACTTT	TRBV7-3	-	TRBJ1-6	TRBD1
CASSFGSSYNSPLHF	TGTGCCAGCAGCTTTGGGAGCTCCTATAATTCACCCCTCCACTTT	TRBV7-8	-	TRBJ1-6	-
CASTPGVLNTEAFF	TGCGCCAGCACCCCGGGGGTCCTGAACACTGAAGCTTTCTTT	TRBV5-1	-	TRBJ1-1	-
CASSLSGGNTGELFF	TGTGCTAGCAGCTTATCCGGGGGGAACACCGGGGAGCTGTTTTTT	TRBV7-7	-	TRBJ2-2	-
CASSLAPSGANVLTF	TGCGCCAGCAGCTTAGCTCCCTCCGGGGCCAACGTCCTGACTTTC	TRBV5-1	-	TRBJ2-6	-